These 3 T cell receptor beta chains were sequenced from one sample in a study of beta chain features in type 1 diabetes. Sequencing targeted expressed TCRB transcripts, as all isolated RNA had been reverse transcribed. TCRdb's table, derived via immunoSEQ multiplex PCR, lists solely in-frame clones and lacks some. The table shows a few hundred thousand clones, with approximately 9.9% occurring only once. The specimen sequenced was naive CD4+ T cells from blood. These receptors all come from a woman aged 25 to 45 in good health.

This clone was picked up a small number of times. The rearrangement uses TRBV29-1 and TRBJ2-7; 8 bases fit TRBD2. This CDR3 spans 15 amino acids. Per germline, CDR1 SQVTM and CDR2 ANQGSEA. V was pared by 1 base and J by 3 bases, with 8 bases of the junction left unmatched. This CDR3 reads CSVEGVAGKNYEQYF. Written as DNA, the CDR3 is TGCAGCGTTGAAGGGGTAGCGGGAAAGAACTACGAGCAGTACTTC.

In this sample, this clone turned up a few times. This chain links TRBV9 with TRBJ2-7; 8 positions match TRBD1. V dropped 4 bases and J dropped 5; count of bases not matched to a gene: 14. Germline V gene data show CDR1 as SGDLS and CDR2 as YYNGEE. The CDR3 loop spans 16 amino acids. The CDR3 DNA reads as TGTGCCAGCAGCCCCAACGGACAGGGAGGTTCCGACGAGCAGTACTTC. This sequence encodes CASSPNGQGGSDEQYF.

This clone was picked up a small number of times. The chain recombines TRBV29-1 with TRBJ2-7, with TRBD2 matching over 10 bases. This CDR3 is built from 17 residues. V lost 7 bases, J lost 9 bases, and 24 bases stayed unmatched. Germline CDR1 SQVTM, CDR2 ANQGSEA. The CDR3 is CSGSGGEGNSGRIGQYF. CDR3 coding DNA: TGCAGCGGGAGCGGGGGCGAAGGAAATAGCGGGAGGATTGGGCAGTACTTC.